These T cell receptor beta chains were read from a single sample in a study of blood T cell repertoires in COVID-19. The protocol was immunoSEQ multiplex PCR, while the TCRdb copy is restricted to in-frame clones and leaves out a portion. Among about 59,000 clones listed, over 75% were seen once. The sample consisted of peripheral blood. These receptors originate from an older man in a cohort sampled during active COVID-19. CDR3s include the opening cysteine and the closing phenylalanine or tryptophan. Each record gives: clone size, J gene, V gene, D gene, CDR3 protein, CDR3 DNA. A D gene is named only where the DNA matches it firmly. Only part of the rows carry a size: once, few, many, or a class if the clone is expanded.

once	TRBJ2-3	TRBV6-5	.	CASSYEGTDTQYF	TGTGCCAGCAGTTACGAGGGCACAGATACGCAGTATTTT
.	TRBJ1-2	TRBV15	.	CATSREGVGLGYGYTF	TGTGCCACCAGCAGAGAAGGGGTAGGGCTGGGCTATGGCTACACCTTC
.	TRBJ2-1	TRBV5-1	TRBD1	CASTLTGGSHNEQFF	TGCGCCAGCACCCTTACAGGGGGTAGCCACAATGAGCAGTTCTTC
.	TRBJ2-1	TRBV29-1	TRBD2	CSGTSGTYEQFF	TGCAGCGGGACTAGCGGGACTTATGAGCAGTTCTTC
.	TRBJ1-1	TRBV15	.	CATSSTDTEAFF	TGTGCCACCAGCAGTACGGACACTGAAGCTTTCTTT
.	TRBJ1-1	TRBV6-5	.	CASSRGTEAFF	TGTGCCAGCAGCCGGGGCACTGAAGCTTTCTTT
.	TRBJ1-1	TRBV18	TRBD1	CASSSHRGQNTEAFF	TGTGCCAGCTCATCTCACAGGGGGCAGAACACTGAAGCTTTCTTT
.	TRBJ2-7	TRBV7-9	.	CASSLNRDSYEQYF	TGTGCCAGCAGCTTGAACCGGGACTCCTACGAGCAGTACTTC
.	TRBJ1-1	TRBV19	.	CASSIEGQLRNTEAFF	TGTGCCAGTAGTATAGAAGGACAGTTGAGGAACACTGAAGCTTTCTTT
.	TRBJ2-6	TRBV6-2/TRBV6-3	.	CASSYHRQELYSGANVLTF	TGTGCCAGCAGTTACCATCGACAGGAACTATATTCTGGGGCCAACGTCCTGACTTTC
.	TRBJ1-2	TRBV30	.	CAWMNSYYGYTF	TGTGCCTGGATGAATAGCTACTATGGCTACACCTTC
.	TRBJ1-2	TRBV19	.	CASSIQTANYGYTF	TGTGCCAGTAGTATTCAAACGGCTAACTATGGCTACACCTTC
.	TRBJ1-1	TRBV7-2	.	CASSIGGGTEAFF	TGTGCCAGCAGCATAGGCGGGGGCACTGAAGCTTTCTTT
.	TRBJ1-2	TRBV28	.	CASSLAQNRDYGYTF	TGTGCCAGCAGTTTAGCTCAAAACAGGGACTATGGCTACACCTTC
.	TRBJ1-2	TRBV5-4	TRBD1	CASSRGQGNYGYTF	TGTGCCAGCAGCAGGGGACAGGGAAACTATGGCTACACCTTC
.	TRBJ2-3	TRBV4-1	TRBD2	CASSQDFSGSTDTQYF	TGCGCCAGCAGCCAAGATTTTAGCGGGAGCACAGATACGCAGTATTTT